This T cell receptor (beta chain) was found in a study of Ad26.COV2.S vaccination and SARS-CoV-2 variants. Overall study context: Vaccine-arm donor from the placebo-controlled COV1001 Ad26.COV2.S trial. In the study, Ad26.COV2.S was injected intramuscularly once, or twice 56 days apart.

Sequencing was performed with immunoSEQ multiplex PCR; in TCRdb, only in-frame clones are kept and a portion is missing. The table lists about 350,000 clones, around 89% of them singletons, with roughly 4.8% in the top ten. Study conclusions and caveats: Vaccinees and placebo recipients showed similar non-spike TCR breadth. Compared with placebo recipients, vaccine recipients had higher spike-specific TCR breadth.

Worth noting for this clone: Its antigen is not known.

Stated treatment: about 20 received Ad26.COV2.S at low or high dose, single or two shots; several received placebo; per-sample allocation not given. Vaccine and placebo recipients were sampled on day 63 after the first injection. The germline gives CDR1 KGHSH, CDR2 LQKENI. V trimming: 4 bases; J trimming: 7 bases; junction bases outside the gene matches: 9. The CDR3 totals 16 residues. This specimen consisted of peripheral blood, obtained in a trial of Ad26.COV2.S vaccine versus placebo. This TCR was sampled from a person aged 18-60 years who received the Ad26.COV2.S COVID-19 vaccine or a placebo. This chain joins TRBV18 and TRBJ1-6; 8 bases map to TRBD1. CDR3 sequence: CASSLTRDRRNSPLHF. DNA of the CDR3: TGTGCCAGCTCACTGACCCGGGACAGGAGAAATTCACCCCTCCACTTT.